The 23 T cell receptor beta chains in this list originate from one sample, sequenced in a study of T cell responses to AZD1222 COVID-19 vaccine. The data were produced by immunoSEQ multiplex PCR, yet TCRdb's version contains in-frame clones alone and is incomplete. In the table there are roughly 110,000 clones, around nine tenths of which are singletons. The input for sequencing was peripheral blood, taken on day 0 of AZD1222 vaccination. The receptors originated from an adult in good health.

The chain has TRBV6-2 or TRBV6-3 and TRBJ2-7; no firm D call. V was pared by 6 bases and J by 2 bases, with 11 bases between. The V gene's germline CDR1 is MNHEY and CDR2 SVGEGT. The CDR3 is 13 amino acids. CDR3 nucleotide sequence: TGTGCCAGCAGCGACCCGCCTACCTACGAGCAGTACTTC. It is translated as CASSDPPTYEQYF.

The V and J genes are TRBV6-5 and TRBJ2-5; tentative D call: TRBD1 (6 bases). The CDR3 contains 14 residues. V shed 6 bases and J shed 2 bases, with 13 bases lying between them. Germline V gene lookup returns CDR1 MNHEY and CDR2 SVGAGI. This CDR3 is CASRKSRGQETQYF. In DNA, the CDR3 is TGTGCCAGCAGAAAATCCAGGGGTCAAGAGACCCAGTACTTC.

This chain connects TRBV4-1 to TRBJ2-1, with D perhaps given as TRBD1 or TRBD2 (5 bases each). The CDR3 has 16 amino acids. Germline lookup yields CDR1 MGHRA and CDR2 YSYEKL. V was shortened by 6 bases and J by 4 bases, with 19 bases between the two germline ends. CDR3: CASSGFTGTEYNEQFF. The CDR3 bases are TGCGCCAGCAGTGGCTTCACCGGGACGGAATACAATGAGCAGTTCTTC.

The V call is TRBV6-5, the J call TRBJ2-7, with 10 bases fitting TRBD1. Germline V gene data show CDR1 as MNHEY and CDR2 as SVGAGI. The CDR3 spans 13 residues. Trimming removed 6 bases from V and 5 bases from J; junction bases left unmatched: 4. The CDR3 region has the DNA TGTGCCAGCAGCCGGGACAGGGGCCACGAGCAGTACTTC. Translation: CASSRDRGHEQYF.

J is TRBJ2-1 and V is TRBV19; 7 bases match TRBD1. The germline V gene has CDR1 LNHDA and CDR2 SQIVND (reference sequence). With V trimmed by 7 bases and J by 7 bases, 10 bases remained unmatched. The CDR3 runs 14 residues. The CDR3 sequence is CASTTGIVRNEQFF. The CDR3 DNA is TGTGCCAGTACGACAGGGATAGTAAGAAATGAGCAGTTCTTC.

The gene calls are TRBV6-2 or TRBV6-3 and TRBJ1-2, with TRBD1 matching over 7 bases. CDR3 length: 15 residues. With V trimmed by 5 bases and J by 2 bases, 8 bases remained unmatched. The germline CDR1 and CDR2 sequences are MNHEY and SVGEGT. The CDR3 sequence: CASSQLQGSNYGYTF. As DNA, the CDR3 is TGTGCCAGCAGTCAACTACAGGGGAGCAACTATGGCTACACCTTC.

The chain has TRBV12-5 and TRBJ1-5; D gene ambiguous. The ends were cut back, 5 bases at V and 2 bases at J, with 19 bases in the middle. From germline, CDR1 is LGHNT and CDR2 FRNRAP. The CDR3 has 17 amino acids. DNA of the CDR3: TGTGCTAGTGGTAAATCGGATTCGGCCCTTCGCAATCAGCCCCAGCATTTT. This translates into CASGKSDSALRNQPQHF.

The chain employs TRBV12-3 or TRBV12-4 and TRBJ1-5; 8 bases align to TRBD1. The CDR3 consists of 13 residues. V dropped 6 bases and J dropped 8; count of bases not matched to a gene: 6. The CDR3, as DNA: TGTGCCAGCAGCCTTGACAGGGGTAAGCCCCAGCATTTT. Translation: CASSLDRGKPQHF.

Comments on this clone: A junction end diverges from the germline sequence, so it may reflect a read error. V gene TRBV19 combines with J gene TRBJ2-1; TRBD1 matches 9 bases. From germline, CDR1 is LNHDA and CDR2 SQIVND (reference sequence). CDR3 size: 14 residues. This CDR3 is CTSSDRGTWNEQFF. CDR3 sequence (DNA): TGTACCAGTAGCGACAGGGGGACGTGGAATGAGCAGTTCTTC.

In nucleotides, the CDR3 is TGTGCCAGCAGGTTTGGGCCCTTGGTGAACACTGAAGCTTTCTTT. Its translation is CASRFGPLVNTEAFF. This chain joins TRBV11-2 and TRBJ1-1; no reliable D call. Germline-derived CDR1 and CDR2 are SGHAT and FQNNGV. CDR3 length: 15 residues. Trimming stripped 6 bases from V and 0 bases from J, with 14 bases between.

This chain links TRBV4-2 with TRBJ2-5; tentative D call: TRBD1 (6 bases). Germline CDR1 reads LGHNA; CDR2 reads YNFKEQ. CDR3 length equals 18 residues. Trimming shortened V by 1 base and J by 2 bases, and 20 bases separated the two germline ends. DNA of the CDR3: TGTGCCAGCAGCCAAGTGGTACAGGGTTGGGGACCTCAAGAGACCCAGTACTTC. This codes for CASSQVVQGWGPQETQYF.

This clone appeared once. This chain uses TRBV10-3 with TRBJ1-2; D possibly corresponds to TRBD1 (5 bases). Germline assignment: CDR1 ENHRY and CDR2 SYGVKD. V was shortened by 3 bases and J by 6 bases, with 17 bases between the two germline ends. The CDR3 is 15 amino acids. The CDR3, as DNA: TGTGCCATCAGTGAAGGGTCAGGGAAACGGAATGGCTACACCTTC. It is translated as CAISEGSGKRNGYTF.

This sequence joins TRBV6-2 or TRBV6-3 and TRBJ2-1, with D perhaps assigned TRBD1 or TRBD2 (5 bases each). This CDR3 spans 14 amino acids. Trimming removed 0 bases at V and 5 bases at J, with 8 bases between. CDR1 and CDR2 from the germline V gene are MNHEY and SVGEGT. CDR3 nucleotide sequence: TGTGCCAGCAGTTACTCGGGACGGGACAATGAGCAGTTCTTC. It translates to CASSYSGRDNEQFF.

This clone was seen a single time. The V call is TRBV12-5, the J call TRBJ1-4; the D gene is possibly TRBD1 (5 bases). Germline V lookup: CDR1 LGHNT, CDR2 FRNRAP. Trimming took 0 bases from V and 7 from J, leaving 15 bases between them. CDR3 size: 16 residues. The CDR3 loop is CASGLVRGGVSEKLFF. The CDR3 region has the DNA TGTGCTAGTGGTTTGGTACGGGGCGGCGTTTCTGAAAAACTGTTTTTT. The variable domain in full, with the rest retrieved from reference TRBV12-5 and TRBJ1-4, is DARVTQTPRHKVTEMGQEVTMRCQPILGHNTVFWYRQTMMQGLELLAYFRNRAPLDDSGMPKDRFSAEMPDATLATLKIQPSEPRDSAVYFCASGLVRGGVSEKLFFGSGTQLSVL.

The J gene is TRBJ2-7, the V gene TRBV10-3; 7 positions match TRBD1. Germline V gene lookup returns CDR1 ENHRY and CDR2 SYGVKD. The length of the CDR3 is 14 residues. V lost 6 bases to trimming and J lost 1 base; unmatched junction nucleotides: 6. The CDR3 region has the DNA TGTGCCATCAGGGAACAGGGGACGTCCTACGAGCAGTACTTC. This codes for CAIREQGTSYEQYF.

The J gene is TRBJ1-3, the V gene TRBV30; D is possibly TRBD1 (6 bases). The V and J ends lost 0 bases and 7 bases respectively, with 7 bases between them. In germline, CDR1 is GTSNPN, CDR2 SVGIG (reference sequence). This CDR3 comprises 12 residues. The CDR3 loop is CAWSVGANTIYF. CDR3 DNA: TGTGCCTGGAGTGTGGGGGCCAACACCATATATTTT.

The V and J genes are TRBV7-2 and TRBJ2-7; D call uncertain. Between the trimmed V and J ends, which lost 2 bases and 3 bases, there was a span of 8 bases. The CDR3 runs to 13 residues. Germline CDR1 is SGHTA and CDR2 is FQGNSA. The CDR3 protein is CASSLRRSYEQYF. DNA of the CDR3: TGTGCCAGCAGCTTAAGGAGAAGCTACGAGCAGTACTTC.

Concerning this clone: Different DNA sequences within this sample yield the same CDR3. The J gene is TRBJ1-4, the V gene TRBV19; D ambiguous. V was shortened by 1 base and J by 0 bases, with 3 bases between the two germline ends. Germline-derived CDR1 and CDR2 are LNHDA and SQIVND (reference sequence). This CDR3 is 14 amino acids long. In DNA, the CDR3 is TGTGCCAGTAGTATAGGGCCAACTAATGAAAAACTGTTTTTT. This gives the protein CASSIGPTNEKLFF.

The J gene is TRBJ2-2, the V gene TRBV5-1; tentatively, D is TRBD1 (6 bases). V was pared by 2 bases and J by 0 bases, with 11 bases between. The CDR3 covers 16 residues. The germline CDR1 and CDR2 sequences are SGHRS and YFSETQ. The DNA for the CDR3 is TGCGCCAGCAGCTTCTCCGGGACATCGAACACCGGGGAGCTGTTTTTT. It translates to CASSFSGTSNTGELFF.

The V call is TRBV7-9, the J call TRBJ1-2, with D unresolved. CDR3 length equals 14 residues. Germline CDR1 SEHNR, CDR2 FQNEAQ (reference sequence). Trimming stripped 7 bases from V and 0 bases from J, with 12 bases between. The CDR3 coding sequence is TGTGCCAGCACCCGGGAGTTAGCTAACTATGGCTACACCTTC. Its translation: CASTRELANYGYTF.

The chain has TRBV30 and TRBJ1-1, with D tentatively TRBD1 (6 bases). Trimming removed 3 bases from V and 0 bases from J, with 17 bases in between. The CDR3 is made up of 16 amino acids. Germline V gives CDR1 GTSNPN, CDR2 SVGIG (reference sequence). CDR3 protein: CAWRGGRWILNTEAFF. The DNA of the CDR3 is TGTGCCTGGAGAGGGGGGCGCTGGATTCTGAACACTGAAGCTTTCTTT.

As to this clone: The same CDR3 also results from other DNA sequences found in this sample. This rearrangement joins TRBV9 to TRBJ2-2; 7 nucleotides agree with TRBD1. Germline-derived CDR1 and CDR2 are SGDLS and YYNGEE. The CDR3 covers 15 residues. V lost 1 base and J lost 4; bases outside the gene matches: 4. The CDR3 sequence: CASSVKGASTGELFF. The CDR3 bases are TGTGCCAGCAGCGTAAAGGGGGCTAGCACCGGGGAGCTGTTTTTT. Full variable domain (rest looked up from reference TRBV9 and TRBJ2-2): DSGVTQTPKHLITATGQRVTLRCSPRSGDLSVYWYQQSLDQGLQFLIQYYNGEERAKGNILERFSAQQFPDLHSELNLSSLELGDSALYFCASSVKGASTGELFFGEGSRLTVL.

J is TRBJ2-6 and V is TRBV9; TRBD1 matches 8 bases. The germline V gene encodes CDR1 SGDLS and CDR2 YYNGEE. The J segment lost 5 bases and the V segment lost 0 bases, leaving 4 bases of the junction unmatched. The CDR3 has 16 amino acids. CDR3 residues: CASSVGSGGRANVLTF. Here the CDR3 DNA reads TGTGCCAGCAGCGTAGGTTCAGGGGGCAGGGCCAACGTCCTGACTTTC.